This passage covers 15 T cell receptor beta chains from one sample sequenced in a study of CD4 T cells in relation to SARS-CoV-2 and coronaviruses. Libraries were prepared by immunoSEQ multiplex PCR; TCRdb keeps only in-frame clonotypes and omits some of them. The sample consists of about 43,000 clones, around 79% of them appearing once. Antigens for these TCRs are unknown. The material sequenced was naive CD4+ T cells from PBMCs, cultured in vitro. Subset in this sample: naive CD4+ T cells isolated by negative enrichment. The receptors come from an adult with COVID-19.

The chain couples TRBV7-9 to TRBJ1-1; D is perhaps TRBD1 (5 bases). The length of the CDR3 is 13 residues. Deletions cut 5 bases from V and 6 bases from J, with 13 bases between. Germline CDR1 SEHNR, CDR2 FQNEAQ (reference sequence). The CDR3 reads CASSLRDHPEAFF. The DNA of the CDR3 is TGTGCCAGCAGCCTCAGGGATCACCCTGAAGCTTTCTTT.

The CDR3 DNA reads TGTGCCAGCAGCGTTAGGACTAGCGGAAACAATGAGCAGTTCTTC. Encoded protein: CASSVRTSGNNEQFF. The chain combines TRBV7-9 with TRBJ2-1, with 10 bases aligning to TRBD2. The CDR3 runs to 15 residues. J lost 5 bases, V lost 5 bases, and 6 bases had no gene match. The germline CDR1 and CDR2 sequences are SEHNR and FQNEAQ (reference sequence).

This chain uses TRBV5-1 with TRBJ2-5, with 11 bases lining up with TRBD2. V shed 4 bases, J shed 5 bases, and the junction held 4 bases outside the gene matches. Germline-derived CDR1 and CDR2 are SGHRS and YFSETQ. This CDR3 contains 14 residues. The CDR3 is CASSALAGVETQYF. In nucleotides, the CDR3 is TGCGCCAGCAGCGCACTAGCGGGAGTGGAGACCCAGTACTTC.

The chain carries TRBV11-2 and TRBJ1-2; 12 bases match TRBD1. The CDR3 loop spans 16 amino acids. V gave up 3 bases and J gave up 7 bases; unmatched junction bases: 9. Per germline, CDR1 SGHAT and CDR2 FQNNGV. DNA of the CDR3: TGTGCCAGCAGCTTTGCCGAGGGACAGGGGGCGTTTGGCTACACCTTC. It specifies CASSFAEGQGAFGYTF.

J is TRBJ2-3 and V is TRBV12-3 or TRBV12-4; maybe TRBD2 (5 bases). This CDR3 spans 13 amino acids. The V gene lost 6 bases and the J gene lost 3 bases, with 10 bases spanning the gap. The CDR3 nucleotides read TGTGCCAGCAGCCGCCGACTAACAGATACGCAGTATTTT. Its translation: CASSRRLTDTQYF.

The chain links TRBV6-2 or TRBV6-3 to TRBJ2-6; D gene uncertain. The CDR3 length is 16 residues. V lost 3 bases, J lost 0 bases, and 9 bases lay in between. Germline CDR1 reads MNHEY; CDR2 reads SVGEGT. CDR3 sequence reads: CASSYIPNSGANVLTF. CDR3 DNA sequence: TGTGCCAGCAGTTATATTCCGAACTCTGGGGCCAACGTCCTGACTTTC.

V usage is TRBV5-5 and J usage is TRBJ1-1; TRBD1 matches at 9 bases. Unmatched junction bases numbered 9, after V lost 3 bases and J lost 6 bases. This CDR3 contains 15 residues. The germline V gene has CDR1 SGHKS and CDR2 YYEKEE (reference sequence). CDR3 bases: TGTGCCAGCAGCTATCTACAGGGGGCAGATGCTGAAGCTTTCTTT. Translating it yields CASSYLQGADAEAFF.

This sequence joins TRBV18 and TRBJ2-7; D ambiguous. The CDR3 runs 13 residues. CDR1 and CDR2 from the germline V gene are KGHSH and LQKENI. Between the trimmed V and J ends, which lost 6 bases and 3 bases, there was a span of 12 bases. The CDR3 region has the DNA TGTGCCAGCTCCGAGACATCGGACTACGAGCAGTACTTC. Its translation: CASSETSDYEQYF.

The J gene is TRBJ2-3, the V gene TRBV6-5; 11 nucleotides match TRBD2. CDR3 size: 15 residues. Germline V gives CDR1 MNHEY, CDR2 SVGAGI. V lost 7 bases and J lost 4; bases outside the gene matches: 7. The CDR3 DNA follows: TGTGCCAGCACCTTTAGCGGGAGGGCCGCAGATACGCAGTATTTT. It encodes CASTFSGRAADTQYF.

The J gene is TRBJ2-5, the V gene TRBV5-5; TRBD2 matches at 8 bases. The CDR3 is 17 amino acids. CDR1 is SGHKS and CDR2 is YYEKEE in the germline V gene (reference sequence). With 6 bases clipped from V and 7 bases from J, the junction kept 20 bases outside the gene matches. The CDR3 DNA reads as TGTGCCAGCACCCCTATCGGGAGGGACCCCTTGGACCGGACCCAGTACTTC. Residues: CASTPIGRDPLDRTQYF.

This clone occurred a few times. The V and J genes are TRBV5-4 and TRBJ2-7, with 12 bases fitting TRBD2. Germline V gene lookup returns CDR1 SGHNT and CDR2 YYREEE (reference sequence). CDR3 size: 16 residues. V shed 3 bases and J 2 bases; nucleotides not matched to a gene: 6. The CDR3 here is CASSYPSGRGPYEQYF. CDR3 nucleotides: TGTGCCAGCAGCTACCCTAGCGGGAGGGGGCCCTACGAGCAGTACTTC. The full variable domain, in which reference TRBV5-4 and TRBJ2-7 provide the parts outside the CDR3, is ETGVTQSPTHLIKTRGQQVTLRCSSQSGHNTVSWYQQALGQGPQFIFQYYREEENGRGNFPPRFSGLQFPNYSSELNVNALELDDSALYLCASSYPSGRGPYEQYFGPGTRLTVT.

This clone was seen just once. The chain combines TRBV7-9 with TRBJ2-2; the D call may be TRBD1 or TRBD2 (5 bases each). The germline V and J ends were trimmed by 2 bases and 4 bases, with 14 bases remaining between them. There are 16 residues in the CDR3. Germline CDR1 reads SEHNR; CDR2 reads FQNEAQ (reference sequence). The CDR3: CASSLTGLLATGELFF. DNA of the CDR3: TGTGCCAGCAGCTTAACGGGGCTATTAGCCACCGGGGAGCTGTTTTTT.

The table lists this clone with a few counts. The chain links TRBV5-1 to TRBJ2-2; 11 nucleotides agree with TRBD2. The CDR3 extends over 15 amino acids. Germline V CDR1 and CDR2: SGHRS, YFSETQ. V shed 5 bases, J shed 4 bases, and the junction held 4 bases outside the gene matches. The CDR3 loop is CASRFLAGGTGELFF. The CDR3 DNA follows: TGCGCCAGCAGGTTTCTAGCGGGAGGCACCGGGGAGCTGTTTTTT.

The rearrangement uses TRBV7-2 and TRBJ2-7, with TRBD1 matching over 8 bases. Germline CDR1 is SGHTA and CDR2 is FQGNSA. This CDR3 is 14 amino acids long. V was pared by 3 bases and J by 3 bases, with 4 bases of the junction left unmatched. Here the CDR3 reads CASSFGQGGYEQYF. The CDR3 DNA follows: TGTGCCAGCAGCTTCGGACAGGGAGGCTACGAGCAGTACTTC.

The V and J genes are TRBV2 and TRBJ2-7; a weak D match, TRBD1 (5 bases). The CDR3 sequence is 18 residues long. CDR1 and CDR2 from the germline V gene are SNHLY and FYNNEI. V was shortened by 5 bases and J by 0 bases, with 23 bases between the two germline ends. The CDR3 region has the DNA TGTGCCAGCAGTACAGGCTCCCCTCAGATGCTGGGCTCCTACGAGCAGTACTTC. The encoded protein is CASSTGSPQMLGSYEQYF. The full variable domain, in which reference TRBV2 and TRBJ2-7 provide the parts outside the CDR3, is EPEVTQTPSHQVTQMGQEVILRCVPISNHLYFYWYRQILGQKVEFLVSFYNNEISEKSEIFDDQFSVERPDGSNFTLKIRSTKLEDSAMYFCASSTGSPQMLGSYEQYFGPGTRLTVT.